This T cell receptor beta chain is from a study of post-analysis software for immune sequencing data. Study-level background: In terms of disease course, relapsing-remitting, secondary progressive and progressive-relapsing multiple sclerosis were included. Broader study findings: Compared against controls, patients with multiple sclerosis displayed significantly lower normalized Chao1 diversity. Higher frequency in patients than in controls was seen for five TRBV segments, with TRBV5-6, TRBV5-1 and TRBV20-1 among them. Samples prepared in the same batch strongly co-clustered by F measure.

With 3 bases clipped from V and 5 bases from J, the junction kept 14 bases outside the gene matches. This CDR3 contains 17 residues. The V gene's germline CDR1 is MNHEY and CDR2 SMNVEV (reference sequence). Unique molecular identifiers were present in the TCR beta cDNA libraries. Input of roughly 0.95 to 10 million T cells yielded a few hundred thousand cDNA molecules. TCRdb reprocessed the PCR reads via MiXCR and lists one record per CDR3 protein. The sample shows hundreds of thousands of distinct CDR3 sequences, about 32% of them seen only once. Remarks on this clonotype: What it binds is not known.

The sequenced sample was blood. The rearrangement links TRBV27 to TRBJ2-3, with 7 bases matching TRBD2. The clonotype was recovered from a girl aged 10-17 years with multiple sclerosis. CDR3 loop: CASSFLGSGSEVDTQYF. As DNA, the CDR3 is TGTGCCAGCAGTTTTTTGGGTAGCGGGTCTGAGGTAGATACGCAGTATTTT.